The entry that follows covers one TCR beta chain sequence. The data were obtained in a study of T cell responses to AZD1222 COVID-19 vaccine. The CDR3 consists of 11 residues. Trimming took 1 base from V and 8 from J, leaving 3 bases between them. Looked up from germline, CDR1 is SGHAT and CDR2 is FQNNGV. Repertoires were generated with immunoSEQ multiplex PCR, while TCRdb's copy carries only in-frame clones and drops some. The sample lists some 60,000 clones; around 80% were seen once. V usage is TRBV11-2 and J usage is TRBJ1-3; D is unclear. The sample here was peripheral blood, taken 28 days after the second AZD1222 dose. The TCR sequence derives from an adult who received the AZD1222 COVID-19 vaccine. The CDR3 DNA reads as TGTGCCAGCAGCTTAGGGCACACCATATATTTT. As protein: CASSLGHTIYF.